The 24 T cell receptor beta chains below were found in one sample sequenced in a study of blood T cell repertoires in COVID-19. The repertoire was sequenced with immunoSEQ multiplex PCR; TCRdb's copy has only in-frame clones and lacks some. The sample consists of 75,000 to 90,000 clones, around 81% of them appearing once. What was sequenced was peripheral blood. The receptors come from a man aged 80 or over with active or convalescent COVID-19.

The chain combines TRBV6-5 with TRBJ2-1, with D possibly TRBD2 on 6 matching bases. The germline CDR1 and CDR2 sequences are MNHEY and SVGAGI. The CDR3 has 14 residues. The ends were cut back, 6 bases at V and 1 base at J, with 10 bases in the middle. The CDR3 sequence is CASRRDLSYNEQFF. CDR3 nucleotides: TGTGCCAGCAGGCGGGACTTATCCTACAATGAGCAGTTCTTC.

This clone was recorded once. The V call is TRBV1, the J call TRBJ2-7; the D call of TRBD1 is as the table states it, not checked on the DNA. TRBV1 is shown as a pseudogene. The CDR3 spans 17 residues. The CDR3 DNA follows: TGCACCAGCAGCCAAGGTAAGGGGGCGCATTTAACCTACGAGCAGTACGTC. Translation: CTSSQGKGAHLTYEQYV.

The chain couples TRBV6-5 to TRBJ1-4, with D unresolved. Trimming took 0 bases from V and 4 from J, leaving 6 bases between them. Germline V gives CDR1 MNHEY, CDR2 SVGAGI. The CDR3 contains 14 residues. CDR3 sequence reads: CASSYSGSNEKLFF. The CDR3 DNA sequence: TGTGCCAGCAGTTACTCTGGCAGTAATGAAAAACTGTTTTTT.

The chain is built from TRBV15 and TRBJ2-3; the D is unclear. The CDR3 consists of 15 residues. V gave up 1 base and J gave up 0 bases, with 8 bases separating them. Germline CDR1 LNHNV, CDR2 YYDKDF (reference sequence). The CDR3 reads CATSRGAWSTDTQYF. The DNA of the CDR3 is TGTGCCACCAGCAGAGGGGCTTGGAGCACAGATACGCAGTATTTT.

V gene TRBV29-1 combines with J gene TRBJ2-3, with D maybe TRBD2 (6 bases). The V gene lost 2 bases and the J gene lost 1 base, with 10 bases spanning the gap. Germline V CDR1 and CDR2: SQVTM, ANQGSEA. CDR3 length: 14 amino acids. The CDR3 is CSVEPSDGTDTQYF. CDR3 coding DNA: TGCAGCGTTGAACCTAGCGACGGCACAGATACGCAGTATTTT.

The chain has TRBV6-5 and TRBJ2-6, with D tentatively TRBD1 (5 bases). The CDR3 length is 14 residues. Deletions cut 7 bases from V and 2 bases from J, with 9 bases between. The germline V gene encodes CDR1 MNHEY and CDR2 SVGAGI. As DNA, the CDR3 is TGTGCCAGCAACCTAGGGGCTGGGGCCAACGTCCTGACTTTC. Translating it yields CASNLGAGANVLTF.

The V call is TRBV14, the J call TRBJ1-4; D ambiguous. From germline, CDR1 is SGHDN and CDR2 FVKESK. V was trimmed by 8 bases and J by 8 bases, leaving 15 bases between them. The CDR3 loop spans 13 amino acids. The CDR3 sequence: CASARASMEKLFF. In DNA, the CDR3 is TGTGCCAGCGCCCGAGCGAGTATGGAAAAACTGTTTTTT.

This sequence joins TRBV10-3 and TRBJ1-2, with D uncertain. Germline CDR1 and CDR2: ENHRY and SYGVKD. This CDR3 has 12 amino acids. The germline V and J ends were trimmed by 3 bases and 6 bases, with 8 bases remaining between them. The CDR3 bases are TGTGCCATCAGTGAAACAGAAAATGGCTACACCTTC. This encodes CAISETENGYTF.

CDR3 residues: CASSPAPHLNTEAFF. Written as DNA, the CDR3 is TGTGCCAGCAGCCCCGCGCCCCACCTGAACACTGAAGCTTTCTTT. This sequence joins TRBV12-1 and TRBJ1-1. TRBV12-1 is reported as a pseudogene. The CDR3 spans 15 residues.

V is TRBV11-1 and J is TRBJ2-1; 7 bases are a match to TRBD2. The CDR3 loop spans 14 amino acids. V lost 2 bases, J lost 4 bases, and 2 bases stayed unmatched. CDR1 is SGHAT, CDR2 FQDESV, per germline (reference sequence). The CDR3, as DNA: TGTGCCAGCAGCTTAAGCGGGGCATACAATGAGCAGTTCTTC. It codes for CASSLSGAYNEQFF.

This rearrangement joins TRBV6-4 to TRBJ2-3; D gene uncertain. CDR3 length: 13 residues. Germline values: CDR1 MRHNA, CDR2 SNTAGT. With 4 bases removed from V and 0 bases from J, the gap between germline ends came to 5 bases. The CDR3: CASSVGSTDTQYF. In DNA, the CDR3 is TGTGCCAGCAGTGTTGGCAGCACAGATACGCAGTATTTT.

The chain uses TRBV7-9 and TRBJ2-5; weak D call: TRBD1 (6 bases). Trimming pared 4 bases from V and 5 bases from J, leaving 14 bases between. The CDR3 length is 14 residues. Germline-derived CDR1 and CDR2 are SEHNR and FQNEAQ (reference sequence). CDR3 DNA sequence: TGTGCCAGCAGCTACCATCAGGGGCGGGAGACCCAGTACTTC. Translated: CASSYHQGRETQYF.

The V and J genes are TRBV5-8 and TRBJ2-7; 7 bases line up with TRBD1. From germline, CDR1 is SGHTS and CDR2 YDEGEE. This CDR3 contains 14 residues. After removal of 0 bases from V and 3 bases from J, the junction contained 3 bases not matched to a gene. CDR3 in DNA: TGTGCCAGCAGCTTGGATACAGGGGTCTACGAGCAGTACGTC. Translating it yields CASSLDTGVYEQYV.

The V call is TRBV19, the J call TRBJ2-2; 9 nucleotides match TRBD1. With 0 bases clipped from V and 4 bases from J, the junction kept 3 bases outside the gene matches. Germline V CDR1 and CDR2: LNHDA, SQIVND (reference sequence). The CDR3 loop spans 16 amino acids. CDR3 in amino acids: CASSIDGTGSTGELFF. The CDR3 DNA follows: TGTGCCAGTAGTATAGACGGGACAGGGTCCACCGGGGAGCTGTTTTTT.

This sequence joins TRBV21-1 and TRBJ1-5; the DNA was not used to check the table's D call, TRBD1. TRBV21-1 is flagged as a pseudogene. CDR3 length: 15 amino acids. Here the CDR3 reads CASSMVTGHNQPQHF. DNA for the CDR3: TGTGCCAGCAGCATGGTAACAGGGCACAATCAGCCCCAGCATTTT.

CDR3 sequence (DNA): TGCAGCGTTGCGGCCAGCGCAAACACTGAAGCTTTCTTT. Translated: CSVAASANTEAFF. This chain uses TRBV29-1 with TRBJ1-1; D remains ambiguous. V was shortened by 4 bases and J by 2 bases, with 11 bases between the two germline ends. This CDR3 has 13 residues. CDR1 and CDR2 (germline): SQVTM, ANQGSEA.

The rearrangement links TRBV6-5 to TRBJ1-3; the match to TRBD1 covers 7 bases. Trimming took 6 bases from V and 4 from J; bases not matched to a gene: 6. The CDR3 has 14 residues. Germline CDR1 and CDR2: MNHEY and SVGAGI. The CDR3 DNA reads as TGTGCCAGCAGCTTAACAGGGGTAGGAAACACCATATATTTT. As protein: CASSLTGVGNTIYF.

This sequence joins TRBV29-1 and TRBJ2-1; TRBD2 aligns across 16 bases. This CDR3 spans 16 amino acids. CDR1 is SQVTM, CDR2 ANQGSEA, per germline. V was pared by 0 bases and J by 8 bases, with 4 bases of the junction left unmatched. This chain's CDR3 is CSVEEGTSGGADEQFF. In DNA form, the CDR3 reads TGCAGCGTTGAAGAGGGGACTAGCGGGGGGGCCGATGAGCAGTTCTTC.

The gene calls are TRBV6-5 and TRBJ2-1; 7 nucleotides agree with TRBD1. The junction had 10 bases not matched to a gene; V was cut back by 6 bases and J by 5 bases. The V gene's germline CDR1 is MNHEY and CDR2 SVGAGI. The CDR3 has 15 amino acids. DNA of the CDR3: TGTGCCAGCAGACCTGGACAGGTGTTTAACAATGAGCAGTTCTTC. It codes for CASRPGQVFNNEQFF.

This chain uses TRBV7-2 with TRBJ1-5, with D tentatively TRBD1 (6 bases). Germline assignment: CDR1 SGHTA and CDR2 FQGNSA. The CDR3 spans 17 residues. Trimming left V 0 bases short and J 0 bases short, with 12 bases between. The CDR3 is CASSLAGAGLSNQPQHF. Here the CDR3 DNA reads TGTGCCAGCAGCTTAGCGGGGGCCGGTCTTAGCAATCAGCCCCAGCATTTT.

This clone has only a few counts. The chain uses TRBV4-1 and TRBJ1-4, with D tentatively TRBD1 (6 bases). CDR1 is MGHRA and CDR2 is YSYEKL in the germline V gene. V was trimmed by 1 base and J by 8 bases, leaving 8 bases between them. CDR3 length: 13 residues. This CDR3 is CASSQGRGEKLFF. As DNA, the CDR3 is TGCGCCAGCAGCCAAGGCAGGGGCGAAAAACTGTTTTTT.

The chain links TRBV10-3 to TRBJ1-5; D possibly corresponds to TRBD1 (5 bases). Trimming took 0 bases from V and 7 from J, leaving 13 bases between them. Germline V lookup: CDR1 ENHRY, CDR2 SYGVKD. There are 15 residues in the CDR3. The CDR3 is CAISESGPGRQPQHF. DNA for the CDR3: TGTGCCATCAGTGAGTCGGGGCCAGGGCGCCAGCCCCAGCATTTT.

The chain combines TRBV7-9 with TRBJ1-1; 9 nucleotides match TRBD1. The CDR3 extends over 17 amino acids. Unmatched junction bases numbered 11, after V lost 2 bases and J lost 4 bases. Germline CDR1 reads SEHNR; CDR2 reads FQNEAQ (reference sequence). The CDR3 nucleotides read TGTGCCAGCAGCTTAACAGGTTCTGGGACAGGGAGCACTGAAGCTTTCTTT. Amino acid sequence: CASSLTGSGTGSTEAFF.

The V and J genes are TRBV2 and TRBJ2-7, with D maybe TRBD1 (6 bases). The CDR3 sequence is 13 residues long. The germline CDR1 and CDR2 sequences are SNHLY and FYNNEI. V lost 4 bases to trimming and J lost 5 bases, with 12 bases between them. The CDR3 sequence is CASSVQGIHEQYV. CDR3 bases: TGTGCCAGCAGTGTTCAGGGGATACACGAGCAGTACGTC.